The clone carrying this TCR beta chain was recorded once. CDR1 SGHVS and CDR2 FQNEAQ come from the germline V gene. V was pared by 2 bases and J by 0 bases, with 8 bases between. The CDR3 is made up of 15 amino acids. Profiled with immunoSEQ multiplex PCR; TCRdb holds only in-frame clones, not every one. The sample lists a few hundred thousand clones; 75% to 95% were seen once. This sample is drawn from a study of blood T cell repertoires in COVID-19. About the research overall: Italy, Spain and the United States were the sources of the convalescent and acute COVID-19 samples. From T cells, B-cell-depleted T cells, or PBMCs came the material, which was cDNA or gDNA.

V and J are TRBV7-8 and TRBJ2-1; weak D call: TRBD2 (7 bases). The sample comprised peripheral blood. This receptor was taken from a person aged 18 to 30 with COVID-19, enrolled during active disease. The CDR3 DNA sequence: TGTGCCAGCAGCTTAAGGGGGGGCTCCTACAATGAGCAGTTCTTC. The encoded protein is CASSLRGGSYNEQFF.